This T cell receptor (beta chain) is drawn from a study of T cells after posttransplantation cyclophosphamide. Study-level results: Recipient CMV seropositivity and CMV reactivation strongly tracked TRB clonality. Later blood repertoires were often dominated by clones from the donor CD8+ memory compartment. Skin or GI-infiltrating T cells shared few TRB sequences with blood.

This clone has ten or more counts. Its antigen is not identified. The table came from immunoSEQ multiplex PCR; TCRdb's copy has only in-frame clones and leaves some out. The sample has about 24,000 clones, none seen only once. The related graft donor's blood sample was taken on the day of bone marrow donation. The source material was PBMCs. The receptor was derived from an older woman in good health, CMV-negative, and a related stem cell transplant donor.

CDR3 nucleotides: TGTGCCAGCAGAGGAGGGCCTAGCTCCTACAATGAGCAGTTCTTC. This sequence encodes CASRGGPSSYNEQFF. V and J are TRBV2 and TRBJ2-1; tentatively, D is TRBD2 (6 bases). V was clipped by 6 bases and J by 0 bases, with 12 bases between them. Germline V gives CDR1 SNHLY, CDR2 FYNNEI. The CDR3 extends over 15 amino acids.